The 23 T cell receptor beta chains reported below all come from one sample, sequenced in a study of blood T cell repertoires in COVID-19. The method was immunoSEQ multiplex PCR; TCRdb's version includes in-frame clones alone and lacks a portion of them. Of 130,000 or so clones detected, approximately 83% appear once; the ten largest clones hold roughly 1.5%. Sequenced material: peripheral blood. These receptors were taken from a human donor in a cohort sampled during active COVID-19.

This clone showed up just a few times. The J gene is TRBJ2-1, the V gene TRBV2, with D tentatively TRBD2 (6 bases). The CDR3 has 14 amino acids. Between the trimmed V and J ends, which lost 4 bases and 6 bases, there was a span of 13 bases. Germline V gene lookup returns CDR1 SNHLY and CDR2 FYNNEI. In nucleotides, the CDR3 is TGTGCCAGCAGTGTTCAGCGGGCCACCAATGAGCAGTTCTTC. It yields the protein CASSVQRATNEQFF.

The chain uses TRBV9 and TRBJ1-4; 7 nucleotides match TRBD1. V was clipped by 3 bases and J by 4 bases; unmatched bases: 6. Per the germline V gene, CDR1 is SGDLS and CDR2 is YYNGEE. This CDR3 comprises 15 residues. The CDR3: CASSARTGLNEKLFF. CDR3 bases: TGTGCCAGCAGCGCGCGGACAGGCCTTAATGAAAAACTGTTTTTT.

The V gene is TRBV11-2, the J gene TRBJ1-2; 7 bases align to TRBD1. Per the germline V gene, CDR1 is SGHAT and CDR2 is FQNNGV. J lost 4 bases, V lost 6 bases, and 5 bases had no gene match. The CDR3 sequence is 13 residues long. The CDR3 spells CASSPGTVYGYTF. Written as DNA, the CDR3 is TGTGCCAGCAGTCCCGGGACAGTCTATGGCTACACCTTC.

CDR3 DNA sequence: TGTGCCAGCAGTCCCGCTGGCGGGATCGGAAATGAGCAGTTCTTC. It yields the protein CASSPAGGIGNEQFF. V is TRBV6-4 and J is TRBJ2-1, with a tentative D call TRBD2 (6 bases). Trimming pared 5 bases from V and 7 bases from J, leaving 18 bases between. Germline assignment: CDR1 MRHNA and CDR2 SNTAGT. The CDR3 covers 15 residues.

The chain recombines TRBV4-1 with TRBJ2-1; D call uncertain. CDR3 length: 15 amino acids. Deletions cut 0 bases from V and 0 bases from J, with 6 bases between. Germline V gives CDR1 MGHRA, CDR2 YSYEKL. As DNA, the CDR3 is TGCGCCAGCAGCCAAGAAGTTAGCTCCTACAATGAGCAGTTCTTC. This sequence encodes CASSQEVSSYNEQFF.

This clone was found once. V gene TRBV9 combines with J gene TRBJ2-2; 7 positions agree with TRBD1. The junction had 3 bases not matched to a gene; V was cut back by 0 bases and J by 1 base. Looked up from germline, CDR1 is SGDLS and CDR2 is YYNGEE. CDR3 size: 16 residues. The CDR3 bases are TGTGCCAGCAGCGTAGCCGGGGACAGGAACACCGGGGAGCTGTTTTTT. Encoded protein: CASSVAGDRNTGELFF.

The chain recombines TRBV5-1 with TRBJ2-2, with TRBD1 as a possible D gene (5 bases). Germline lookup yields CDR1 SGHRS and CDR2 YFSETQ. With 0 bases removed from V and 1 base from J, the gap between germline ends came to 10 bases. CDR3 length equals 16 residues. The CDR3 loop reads CASSLGQSQNTGELFF. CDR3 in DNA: TGCGCCAGCAGCTTGGGACAGTCCCAGAACACCGGGGAGCTGTTTTTT.

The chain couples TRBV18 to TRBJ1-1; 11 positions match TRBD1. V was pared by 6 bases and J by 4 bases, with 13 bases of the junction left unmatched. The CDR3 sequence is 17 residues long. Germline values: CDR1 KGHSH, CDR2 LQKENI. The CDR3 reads CASSPGQGARGLTEAFF. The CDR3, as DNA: TGTGCCAGCTCCCCCGGACAGGGGGCGAGGGGTCTCACTGAAGCTTTCTTT.

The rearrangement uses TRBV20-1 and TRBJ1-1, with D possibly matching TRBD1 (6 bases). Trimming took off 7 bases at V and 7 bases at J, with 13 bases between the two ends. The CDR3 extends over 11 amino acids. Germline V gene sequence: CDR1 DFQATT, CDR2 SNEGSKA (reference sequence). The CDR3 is CSVRTTGEAFF. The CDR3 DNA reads TGCAGTGTTAGGACGACAGGTGAAGCTTTCTTT.

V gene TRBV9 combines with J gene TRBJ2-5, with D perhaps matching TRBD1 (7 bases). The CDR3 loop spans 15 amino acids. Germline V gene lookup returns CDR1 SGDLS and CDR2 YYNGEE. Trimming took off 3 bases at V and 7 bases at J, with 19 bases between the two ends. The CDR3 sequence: CASSGRGTEIRTQYF. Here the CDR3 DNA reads TGTGCCAGCAGCGGCCGCGGGACAGAGATAAGGACCCAGTACTTC.

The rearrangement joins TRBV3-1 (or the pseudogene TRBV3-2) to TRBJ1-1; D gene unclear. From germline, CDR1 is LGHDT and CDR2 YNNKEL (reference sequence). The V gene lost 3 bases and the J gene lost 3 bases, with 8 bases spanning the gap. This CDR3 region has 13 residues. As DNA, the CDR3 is TGTGCCAGCAGCCATAGGAGAGACACTGAAGCTTTCTTT. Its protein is CASSHRRDTEAFF.

The CDR3 DNA is TGTGCCAGCAGCTTAACTGGCCGGAGGGACGAGCAGTACTTC. Amino acid sequence: CASSLTGRRDEQYF. The chain uses TRBV7-3 and TRBJ2-7, with D perhaps TRBD2 (6 bases). Trimming took 0 bases from V and 5 from J, leaving 11 bases between them. Per germline, CDR1 SGHTA and CDR2 FQGTGA. The CDR3 runs to 14 residues.

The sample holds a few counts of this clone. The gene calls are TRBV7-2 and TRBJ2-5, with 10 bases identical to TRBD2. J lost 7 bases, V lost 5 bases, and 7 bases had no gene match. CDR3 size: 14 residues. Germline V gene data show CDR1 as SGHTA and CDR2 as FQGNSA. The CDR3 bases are TGTGCCAGCAGCCAGGGACTAGCGATAGGGACCCAGTACTTC. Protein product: CASSQGLAIGTQYF.

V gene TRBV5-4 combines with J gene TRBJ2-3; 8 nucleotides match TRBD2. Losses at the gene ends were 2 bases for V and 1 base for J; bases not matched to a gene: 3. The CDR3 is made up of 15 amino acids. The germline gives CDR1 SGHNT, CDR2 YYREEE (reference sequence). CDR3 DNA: TGTGCCAGCAGCTTTGCTAGCGGGCGCACAGATACGCAGTATTTT. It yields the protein CASSFASGRTDTQYF.

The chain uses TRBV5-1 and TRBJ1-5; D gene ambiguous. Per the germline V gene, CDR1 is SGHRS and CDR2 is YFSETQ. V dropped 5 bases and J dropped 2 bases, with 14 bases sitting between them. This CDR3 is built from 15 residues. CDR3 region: CASRKDTAGNQPQHF. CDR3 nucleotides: TGCGCCAGCAGAAAAGACACCGCAGGCAATCAGCCCCAGCATTTT.

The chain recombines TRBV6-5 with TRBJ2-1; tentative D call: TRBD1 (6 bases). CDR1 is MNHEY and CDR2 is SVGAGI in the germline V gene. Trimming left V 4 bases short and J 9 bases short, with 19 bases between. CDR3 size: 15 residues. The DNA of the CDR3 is TGTGCCAGCAGTTCCAGGGACACTAGTTCTAGTGAGCAGTTCTTC. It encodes CASSSRDTSSSEQFF.

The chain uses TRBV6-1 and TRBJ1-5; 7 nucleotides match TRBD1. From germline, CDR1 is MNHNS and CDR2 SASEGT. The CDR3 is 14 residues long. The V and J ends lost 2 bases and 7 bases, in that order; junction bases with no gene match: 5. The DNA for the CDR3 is TGTGCCAGCAGTGAAAACAGGGGAAACCAGCCCCAGCATTTT. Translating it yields CASSENRGNQPQHF.

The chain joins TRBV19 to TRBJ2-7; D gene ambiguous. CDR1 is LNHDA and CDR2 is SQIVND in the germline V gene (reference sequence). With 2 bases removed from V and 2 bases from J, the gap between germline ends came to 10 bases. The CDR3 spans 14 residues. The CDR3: CASSINAETYEQYF. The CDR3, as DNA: TGTGCCAGTAGTATAAACGCGGAAACCTACGAGCAGTACTTC.

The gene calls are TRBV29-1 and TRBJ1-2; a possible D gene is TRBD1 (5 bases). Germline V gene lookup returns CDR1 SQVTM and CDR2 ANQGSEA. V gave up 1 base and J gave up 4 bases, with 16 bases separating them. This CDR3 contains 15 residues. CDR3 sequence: CSVEGATVGRYGYTF. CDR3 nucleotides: TGCAGCGTTGAAGGCGCGACAGTCGGACGCTATGGCTACACCTTC. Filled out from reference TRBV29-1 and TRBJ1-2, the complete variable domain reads SAVISQKPSRDICQRGTSLTIQCQVDSQVTMMFWYRQQPGQSLTLIATANQGSEATYESGFVIDKFPISRPNLTFSTLTVSNMSPEDSSIYLCSVEGATVGRYGYTFGSGTRLTVV.

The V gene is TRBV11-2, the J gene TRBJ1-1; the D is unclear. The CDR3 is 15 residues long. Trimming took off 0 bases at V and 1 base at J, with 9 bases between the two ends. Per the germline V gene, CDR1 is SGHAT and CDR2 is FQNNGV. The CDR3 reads CASSLELLANTEAFF. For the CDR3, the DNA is TGTGCCAGCAGCTTAGAGCTCTTAGCGAACACTGAAGCTTTCTTT.

Here the CDR3 reads CASSQERQGLGQVTEAFF. The CDR3, as DNA: TGTGCCAGCAGCCAAGAAAGACAGGGGTTAGGGCAGGTCACTGAAGCTTTCTTT. The chain uses TRBV14 and TRBJ1-1; 8 bases map to TRBD1. The CDR3 spans 18 residues. Trimming took 0 bases from V and 4 from J; bases not matched to a gene: 13. Germline loops: CDR1 SGHDN, CDR2 FVKESK.

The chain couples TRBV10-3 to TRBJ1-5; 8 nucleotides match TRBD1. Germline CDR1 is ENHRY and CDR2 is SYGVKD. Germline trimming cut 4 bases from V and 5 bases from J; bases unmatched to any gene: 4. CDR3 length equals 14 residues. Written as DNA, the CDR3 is TGTGCCATCAGTGGGGACAGGAGCGATCAGCCCCAGCATTTT. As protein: CAISGDRSDQPQHF.

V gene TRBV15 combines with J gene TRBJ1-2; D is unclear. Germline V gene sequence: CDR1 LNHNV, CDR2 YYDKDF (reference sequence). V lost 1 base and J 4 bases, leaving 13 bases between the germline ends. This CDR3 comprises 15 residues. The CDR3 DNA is TGTGCCACCAGCAGAGCCGATTCGAGGGTCTATGGCTACACCTTC. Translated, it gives CATSRADSRVYGYTF.